A single sample gave rise to the 26 T cell receptor beta chains below, sequenced in a study of OX40 agonist ivuxolimab in advanced cancers. Method: immunoSEQ multiplex PCR; TCRdb's copy keeps in-frame clones and lacks some. Here the sample spans around 20,000 clones, about 70% being singletons. The sample here was CD4+ or CD8+ T cells sorted from blood, taken in a trial of the OX40 agonist ivuxolimab. These receptors were taken from an adult with an advanced solid tumor such as melanoma, head and neck, liver or kidney cancer.

This sequence joins TRBV12-5 and TRBJ2-1; 8 nucleotides match TRBD2. Unmatched junction bases numbered 6, after V lost 2 bases and J lost 9 bases. Germline V lookup: CDR1 LGHNT, CDR2 FRNRAP. The CDR3 spans 14 residues. The CDR3 region has the DNA TGTGCTAGTGGTTTGTTTAGCGGGGCCAGTGAGCAGTTCTTC. It yields the protein CASGLFSGASEQFF.

The J gene is TRBJ2-1, the V gene TRBV25-1; 13 nucleotides align to TRBD2. The germline V gene encodes CDR1 MGHDK and CDR2 SYGVNS. This CDR3 is built from 15 residues. The V and J ends lost 8 bases and 6 bases, in that order; junction bases with no gene match: 7. CDR3 loop: CASGGLAGPRNEQFF. The CDR3 nucleotides are TGTGCCAGCGGGGGACTAGCGGGGCCCCGCAATGAGCAGTTCTTC.

This clone was seen only a few times. The chain couples TRBV19 to TRBJ1-5; weak D call: TRBD1 (6 bases). The V gene's germline CDR1 is LNHDA and CDR2 SQIVND (reference sequence). V shed 5 bases and J shed 9 bases, with 11 bases lying between them. The CDR3 totals 12 residues. CDR3 protein: CASSPQGRPQHF. CDR3 in DNA: TGTGCCAGTAGTCCACAGGGTCGGCCCCAGCATTTT.

The V call is TRBV7-2, the J call TRBJ2-1; D remains unclear. Germline V CDR1 and CDR2: SGHTA, FQGNSA. The CDR3 contains 11 residues. The V end lost 5 bases, the J end lost 4 bases, and 3 bases lay between the germline ends. The chain's CDR3 is CASSEYNEQFF. Written as DNA, the CDR3 is TGTGCCAGCAGCGAATACAATGAGCAGTTCTTC.

The V and J genes are TRBV4-3 and TRBJ2-2; no clear D gene. V was trimmed by 1 base and J by 2 bases, leaving 11 bases between them. Germline V CDR1 and CDR2: LGHNA, YSLEER. CDR3 length: 16 amino acids. CDR3 bases: TGCGCCAGCAGCCAAGGACACCCTAGTAACACCGGGGAGCTGTTTTTT. It translates to CASSQGHPSNTGELFF.

The chain carries TRBV7-8 and TRBJ2-1; TRBD2 matches at 7 bases. CDR1 and CDR2 from the germline V gene are SGHVS and FQNEAQ. The trim removed 2 bases at V and 0 bases at J, leaving 1 base unmatched. CDR3 length: 15 amino acids. DNA of the CDR3: TGTGCCAGCAGCTTATCTAGCGGCTCCTACAATGAGCAGTTCTTC. Translating it yields CASSLSSGSYNEQFF.

This clone was seen more than once but under ten times. Written as DNA, the CDR3 is TGTGCCAGCAGCCACCCGACCGGGGATACGCAGTATTTT. It specifies CASSHPTGDTQYF. V gene TRBV5-4 combines with J gene TRBJ2-3; D gene uncertain. The germline V and J ends were trimmed by 4 bases and 6 bases, with 12 bases remaining between them. Germline-derived CDR1 and CDR2 are SGHNT and YYREEE (reference sequence). CDR3 length: 13 residues. Full variable domain (remainder filled in from reference TRBV5-4 and TRBJ2-3): ETGVTQSPTHLIKTRGQQVTLRCSSQSGHNTVSWYQQALGQGPQFIFQYYREEENGRGNFPPRFSGLQFPNYSSELNVNALELDDSALYLCASSHPTGDTQYFGPGTRLTVL.

The chain is built from TRBV27 and TRBJ2-7, with a possible D match to TRBD1 (6 bases). Germline CDR1 MNHEY, CDR2 SMNVEV (reference sequence). V was shortened by 2 bases and J by 3 bases, with 14 bases between the two germline ends. This CDR3 has 15 amino acids. Written as DNA, the CDR3 is TGTGCCAGCAGTTTAGAGGGAACAGGGTTCTACGAGCAGTACTTC. It yields the protein CASSLEGTGFYEQYF.

V and J are TRBV4-3 and TRBJ2-7, with D tentatively TRBD1 or TRBD2 (7 bases each). The V gene lost 0 bases and the J gene lost 6 bases, with 15 bases spanning the gap. Germline loops: CDR1 LGHNA, CDR2 YSLEER. The length of the CDR3 is 15 residues. For the CDR3, the DNA is TGCGCCAGCAGCCAAGATCGACAGGGAGGGGGCGAGCAGTACTTC. As protein: CASSQDRQGGGEQYF.

This clone was recorded only once. The rearrangement uses TRBV5-1 and TRBJ2-7; D call uncertain. The V gene's germline CDR1 is SGHRS and CDR2 YFSETQ. The ends were cut back, 4 bases at V and 4 bases at J, with 24 bases in the middle. The CDR3 contains 17 residues. For the CDR3, the DNA is TGCGCCAGCAGCCCCGCAGAAGGGTGGGCAACTCGTTACGAGCAGTACTTC. Residues: CASSPAEGWATRYEQYF.

Relative to its sample, this clone is medium-sized (0.01 to 0.1%). One end of the junction does not line up with germline, which may come from a read error. This chain links TRBV27 with TRBJ2-2; D ambiguous. CDR1 and CDR2 from the germline V gene are MNHEY and SMNVEV (reference sequence). The CDR3 has 13 residues. The CDR3 DNA is TGTGCCACCAGTAGGGTATCCTCCGGGGAGCTGTTTTTT. Its protein product is CATSRVSSGELFF.

The table lists this clone with a count of one. The genes are TRBV28 and TRBJ2-5; TRBD1 agrees at 7 bases. J lost 5 bases, V lost 5 bases, and 11 bases had no gene match. The germline V gene has CDR1 MDHEN and CDR2 SYDVKM. This CDR3 is built from 15 residues. The CDR3 nucleotides are TGTGCCAGCAGTGGCCAACAGGGGTTTCAGGAGACCCAGTACTTC. As protein: CASSGQQGFQETQYF.

This clone was seen only a few times. The V call is TRBV28, the J call TRBJ1-5, with 7 nucleotides matching TRBD1. Per germline, CDR1 MDHEN and CDR2 SYDVKM. The length of the CDR3 is 14 residues. The V gene end was trimmed by 1 base and the J gene end by 7 bases; junction bases not matched to a gene: 4. CDR3 nucleotides: TGTGCCAGCAGTTTATCGACAGGGACGCAGCCCCAGCATTTT. It yields the protein CASSLSTGTQPQHF. The full variable domain, completed using reference TRBV28 and TRBJ1-5, is DVKVTQSSRYLVKRTGEKVFLECVQDMDHENMFWYRQDPGLGLRLIYFSYDVKMKEKGDIPEGYSVSREKKERFSLILESASTNQTSMYLCASSLSTGTQPQHFGDGTRLSIL.

The V and J genes are TRBV15 and TRBJ1-1; a possible D gene is TRBD1 (6 bases). This CDR3 has 15 amino acids. The germline V and J ends were trimmed by 0 bases and 0 bases, with 8 bases remaining between them. CDR1 and CDR2 from the germline V gene are LNHNV and YYDKDF (reference sequence). CDR3: CATSRDRGVNTEAFF. The CDR3 DNA reads TGTGCCACCAGCAGAGACAGGGGCGTGAACACTGAAGCTTTCTTT.

The chain joins TRBV27 to TRBJ2-1, with 9 positions matching TRBD2. The CDR3 sequence is 15 residues long. CDR1 and CDR2 from the germline V gene are MNHEY and SMNVEV (reference sequence). V was pared by 0 bases and J by 7 bases, with 4 bases of the junction left unmatched. Here the CDR3 DNA reads TGTGCCAGCAGTTTATCTAGCGGGAGTTGGAATGAGCAGTTCTTC. It is translated as CASSLSSGSWNEQFF.

This clone was observed once. V usage is TRBV19 and J usage is TRBJ2-3, with D tentatively TRBD2 (5 bases). V lost 4 bases and J 2 bases, leaving 13 bases between the germline ends. The germline CDR1 and CDR2 sequences are LNHDA and SQIVND (reference sequence). The CDR3 runs to 15 residues. CDR3 sequence (DNA): TGTGCCAGTAGTACCCCGGGATTTCTCACAGATACGCAGTATTTT. This codes for CASSTPGFLTDTQYF.

V and J are TRBV5-5 and TRBJ2-1, with D hard to call. The V and J ends lost 5 bases and 4 bases respectively, with 1 base between them. The CDR3 contains 10 residues. Germline-derived CDR1 and CDR2 are SGHKS and YYEKEE (reference sequence). The CDR3 here is CASSYNEQFF. CDR3 DNA: TGTGCCAGCAGTTACAATGAGCAGTTCTTC.

This clone rates as medium-sized. V is TRBV6-5 and J is TRBJ2-7; D is unresolved. CDR1 is MNHEY and CDR2 is SVGAGI in the germline V gene. V was trimmed by 4 bases and J by 2 bases, leaving 9 bases between them. This CDR3 is 13 amino acids long. This chain's CDR3 is CASSSSITYEQYF. The CDR3, as DNA: TGTGCCAGCAGTTCTAGTATCACCTACGAGCAGTACTTC.

This chain uses TRBV7-9 with TRBJ2-7, with unresolved D. Germline V gene data show CDR1 as SEHNR and CDR2 as FQNEAQ (reference sequence). Between the trimmed V and J ends, which lost 5 bases and 0 bases, there was a span of 8 bases. This CDR3 region has 13 residues. The CDR3 DNA reads TGTGCCAGCAGCCCTGGTCTCTCCTACGAGCAGTACTTC. Protein product: CASSPGLSYEQYF. Using reference TRBV7-9 and TRBJ2-7 for the parts outside the CDR3, the full variable domain is DTGVSQNPRHKITKRGQNVTFRCDPISEHNRLYWYRQTLGQGPEFLTYFQNEAQLEKSRLLSDRFSAERPKGSFSTLEIQRTEQGDSAMYLCASSPGLSYEQYFGPGTRLTVT.

The gene calls are TRBV10-3 and TRBJ2-7; possible D gene TRBD1, 5 bases. Germline-derived CDR1 and CDR2 are ENHRY and SYGVKD. The CDR3 extends over 12 amino acids. The V and J ends lost 4 bases and 5 bases respectively, with 9 bases between them. The CDR3 reads CAISAAGNEQYF. For the CDR3, the DNA is TGTGCCATCAGTGCAGCAGGGAACGAGCAGTACTTC.

This CDR3 is CASSFVGTNYYRELFF. In DNA form, the CDR3 reads TGCGCCAGCAGCTTTGTGGGGACAAATTACTATAGGGAGCTGTTTTTT. V gene TRBV5-1 combines with J gene TRBJ2-2; D is possibly TRBD1 (6 bases). CDR1 and CDR2 (germline): SGHRS, YFSETQ. The CDR3 contains 16 residues. V dropped 2 bases and J dropped 9 bases, with 20 bases sitting between them.

V and J are TRBV21-1 and TRBJ1-5; the table's D call, TRBD1, was not checked against the DNA. TRBV21-1 is an annotated pseudogene. The CDR3 has 14 residues. The chain's CDR3 is CASPQSGGHQPQHF. As DNA, the CDR3 is TGTGCCAGCCCCCAGTCAGGGGGCCATCAGCCCCAGCATTTT.

The genes are TRBV5-1 and TRBJ2-2; D is unresolved. The V and J ends lost 0 bases and 5 bases respectively, with 8 bases between them. Germline CDR1 SGHRS, CDR2 YFSETQ. The CDR3 has 14 amino acids. The CDR3 DNA follows: TGCGCCAGCAGCTTGGCGAAGGGAACCGGGGAGCTGTTTTTT. Its translation: CASSLAKGTGELFF.

This clone was recorded once. The chain combines TRBV28 with TRBJ2-7, with 14 bases that match TRBD2. CDR1 is MDHEN, CDR2 SYDVKM, per germline. V lost 1 base, J lost 4 bases, and 6 bases stayed unmatched. The CDR3 consists of 17 residues. The DNA for the CDR3 is TGTGCCAGCAGTTTATTGGGACTAGCGGGAGTAGGATACGAGCAGTACTTC. Protein product: CASSLLGLAGVGYEQYF. The variable domain in full, completed from reference TRBV28 and TRBJ2-7, reads DVKVTQSSRYLVKRTGEKVFLECVQDMDHENMFWYRQDPGLGLRLIYFSYDVKMKEKGDIPEGYSVSREKKERFSLILESASTNQTSMYLCASSLLGLAGVGYEQYFGPGTRLTVT.

J is TRBJ1-2 and V is TRBV19; D is undetermined. From germline, CDR1 is LNHDA and CDR2 SQIVND (reference sequence). Trimming took 3 bases from V and 3 from J, leaving 14 bases between them. The CDR3 is 15 amino acids. The CDR3 protein is CASSIKSYRDYGYTF. CDR3 coding DNA: TGTGCCAGTAGTATTAAGTCCTACAGAGACTATGGCTACACCTTC.

To note about this clone: This sequence is one base from a far larger clone and is likely a read error. In the same sample, other DNA sequences code for this CDR3. CDR3 DNA sequence: TGCAGCGTGGGGGGGGGAGACAGGGGCCACTCCTACGAGCAGTACTTC. It codes for CSVGGGDRGHSYEQYF. The genes are TRBV29-1 and TRBJ2-7; perhaps TRBD1 as D (8 bases). The CDR3 has 16 amino acids. The V gene lost 6 bases and the J gene lost 0 bases, with 21 bases spanning the gap. Germline V gene data show CDR1 as SQVTM and CDR2 as ANQGSEA.